A single sample is the source of the 20 T cell receptor beta chains below, sequenced in a study of T-cell reconstitution after alpha-beta-depleted transplantation in children. The authors prepared the TCRbeta library with unique molecular identifiers. One entry per CDR3 protein results from TCRdb running MiXCR on the PCR reads. Here the sample spans approximately 430,000 distinct CDR3 sequences, 15% to 20% being singletons. The sample consisted of PBMCs, mostly from graft donor cells, taken 360 days after TCRalphabeta/CD19-depleted stem cell transplant. The source is a boy under two years old who had a stem cell transplant for Wiskott-Aldrich syndrome, so the T cells may come from the graft donor.

The gene calls are TRBV6-2 or TRBV6-3 and TRBJ2-1; 13 nucleotides align to TRBD2. The CDR3 consists of 14 residues. Germline CDR1 MNHEY, CDR2 SVGEGT. Trimming at V came to 9 bases and at J to 7 bases, leaving 6 bases not matched to a gene. In DNA form, the CDR3 reads TGTGCCAGTCGGACTAGCGGGAGAAATAATGAGCAGTTCTTC. This codes for CASRTSGRNNEQFF.

This clonotype showed up many times. V gene TRBV5-5 combines with J gene TRBJ2-3, with D unclear. Germline values: CDR1 SGHKS, CDR2 YYEKEE (reference sequence). V was cut by 2 bases and J by 3 bases, with 10 bases left in between. The CDR3 sequence is 14 residues long. CDR3 sequence: CASSFGRVTDTQYF. The CDR3 coding sequence is TGTGCCAGCAGCTTTGGTCGGGTGACAGATACGCAGTATTTT.

This clonotype was detected only a few times. The CDR3 sequence is CASSLSSGGDRFF. The CDR3 DNA follows: TGCGCCAGCAGCTTGTCTAGCGGGGGGGACAGGTTCTTC. This chain joins TRBV5-1 and TRBJ2-1; TRBD2 matches 12 bases. The CDR3 spans 13 residues. Germline V CDR1 and CDR2: SGHRS, YFSETQ. Trimming cost V 1 base and J 15 bases; bases outside gene matches: 5.

This clonotype was seen a few times. The chain employs TRBV2 and TRBJ1-1; D ambiguous. Per the germline V gene, CDR1 is SNHLY and CDR2 is FYNNEI. V dropped 2 bases and J dropped 6 bases, with 4 bases sitting between them. The CDR3 loop spans 11 amino acids. The CDR3 reads CASSEPSEAFF. CDR3 DNA sequence: TGTGCCAGCAGTGAACCCTCTGAAGCTTTCTTT.

This chain links TRBV24-1 with TRBJ2-3; 8 nucleotides match TRBD2. CDR1 and CDR2 (germline): KGHDR, SFDVKD. CDR3 length: 15 residues. J gave up 6 bases and V 1 base, and 5 bases lay outside the gene matches. The CDR3 sequence: CATSDFGTRSDTQYF. CDR3 nucleotide sequence: TGTGCCACCAGTGATTTTGGGACTAGGAGCGATACGCAGTATTTT.

This clonotype was counted between two and nine times. The rearrangement uses TRBV4-1 and TRBJ2-6; weak D call: TRBD1 (6 bases). Trimming left V 5 bases short and J 0 bases short, with 14 bases between. The CDR3 has 17 amino acids. Germline V lookup: CDR1 MGHRA, CDR2 YSYEKL. The CDR3 DNA reads as TGCGCCAGCAGCAACACAGGGTGGAACTCTGGGGCCAACGTCCTGACTTTC. Amino acids: CASSNTGWNSGANVLTF.

The chain links TRBV18 to TRBJ1-5, with D maybe TRBD1 (5 bases). Germline values: CDR1 KGHSH, CDR2 LQKENI. CDR3 length: 15 amino acids. With 3 bases removed from V and 3 bases from J, the gap between germline ends came to 12 bases. Here the CDR3 reads CASSPGSGDNQPQHF. CDR3 DNA sequence: TGTGCCAGCTCACCGGGGTCGGGGGACAATCAGCCCCAGCATTTT.

CDR3 in DNA: TGCGCCAGCAGCCATAAACAGGGAGACTATGGCTACACCTTC. Protein sequence: CASSHKQGDYGYTF. The chain recombines TRBV4-1 with TRBJ1-2, with D possibly being TRBD1 (6 bases). This CDR3 contains 14 residues. CDR1 is MGHRA and CDR2 is YSYEKL in the germline V gene. V was cut by 3 bases and J by 3 bases, with 11 bases left in between.

This clonotype has only a few counts. The CDR3 spells CAWSEYTPWREQYF. CDR3 sequence (DNA): TGTGCCTGGAGTGAGTACACACCTTGGCGGGAGCAGTACTTC. The gene calls are TRBV30 and TRBJ2-7; D gene ambiguous. Trimming removed 1 base from V and 7 bases from J, with 17 bases in between. CDR3 length: 14 residues. Germline V CDR1 and CDR2: GTSNPN, SVGIG (reference sequence). The full variable domain, rest sourced from reference TRBV30 and TRBJ2-7, is SQTIHQWPATLVQPVGSPLSLECTVEGTSNPNLYWYRQAAGRGLQLLFYSVGIGQISSEVPQNLSASRPQDRQFILSSKKLLLSDSGFYLCAWSEYTPWREQYFGPGTRLTVT.

The gene calls are TRBV29-1 and TRBJ2-3; 10 nucleotides line up with TRBD2. Unmatched junction bases numbered 5, after V lost 6 bases and J lost 2 bases. The length of the CDR3 is 14 residues. Germline V CDR1 and CDR2: SQVTM, ANQGSEA. This CDR3 reads CSVLAGVNTDTQYF. In nucleotides, the CDR3 is TGCAGCGTCCTAGCGGGAGTGAACACAGATACGCAGTATTTT.

Only a few counts were recorded for this clonotype. The gene calls are TRBV12-3 or TRBV12-4 and TRBJ2-7; 7 bases line up with TRBD1. The CDR3 contains 14 residues. V was clipped by 6 bases and J by 0 bases; unmatched bases: 5. The chain's CDR3 is CASRKQGSSYEQYF. The CDR3 DNA reads TGTGCCAGCAGGAAACAGGGGAGCTCCTACGAGCAGTACTTC.

This clonotype was observed many times. The rearrangement joins TRBV20-1 to TRBJ2-7, with TRBD2 matching 10 bases. Trimming at V came to 5 bases and at J to 2 bases, leaving 9 bases not matched to a gene. The CDR3 runs 15 residues. Germline values: CDR1 DFQATT, CDR2 SNEGSKA (reference sequence). This chain's CDR3 is CSAPMTSGFTYEQYF. In DNA, the CDR3 is TGCAGTGCTCCTATGACTAGCGGGTTTACCTACGAGCAGTACTTC.

V is TRBV10-2 and J is TRBJ1-5; the match to TRBD1 covers 8 bases. This CDR3 contains 17 residues. CDR1 and CDR2 (germline): WSHSY, SAAADI. V lost 6 bases to trimming and J lost 0 bases; unmatched junction nucleotides: 10. The CDR3, as DNA: TGCGCCAGCAGAGGGACAGGTTCCTTGTATAGCAATCAGCCCCAGCATTTT. Residues: CASRGTGSLYSNQPQHF.

This chain uses TRBV6-2 or TRBV6-3 with TRBJ2-2; 9 nucleotides line up with TRBD1. V lost 0 bases, J lost 3 bases, and 11 bases stayed unmatched. The CDR3 has 19 amino acids. Germline V gene data show CDR1 as MNHEY and CDR2 as SVGEGT. The CDR3, as DNA: TGTGCCAGCAGTTACTCCTTTTCCGGGACAGGGAAGTACACCGGGGAGCTGTTTTTT. Its protein product is CASSYSFSGTGKYTGELFF.

This clonotype was detected ten times or more. The J gene is TRBJ2-5, the V gene TRBV10-3; D is ambiguous. Germline loops: CDR1 ENHRY, CDR2 SYGVKD. Trimming removed 0 bases at V and 4 bases at J, with 12 bases between. This CDR3 has 15 residues. CDR3 loop: CAISESPSGLETQYF. The CDR3 nucleotides read TGTGCCATCAGTGAGTCCCCTTCAGGTTTAGAGACCCAGTACTTC.

This clonotype was counted a few times. The V and J genes are TRBV10-3 and TRBJ2-7, with TRBD2 identical over 9 bases. CDR1 is ENHRY and CDR2 is SYGVKD in the germline V gene. V lost 10 bases to trimming and J lost 0 bases; unmatched junction nucleotides: 7. This CDR3 spans 14 amino acids. CDR3 coding DNA: TGTGCCACCCTAACGACTAGCGGCTCCTACGAGCAGTACTTC. It yields the protein CATLTTSGSYEQYF.

There are a few counts of this clonotype. The chain carries TRBV20-1 and TRBJ2-5; D is uncertain. Germline V lookup: CDR1 DFQATT, CDR2 SNEGSKA (reference sequence). The CDR3 length is 11 residues. The V end lost 7 bases, the J end lost 5 bases, and 11 bases lay between the germline ends. The CDR3 loop is CSVRSPETQYF. CDR3 nucleotides: TGCAGTGTACGAAGCCCGGAGACCCAGTACTTC.

This clonotype has a handful of counts. The V and J genes are TRBV6-6 and TRBJ2-1; tentatively, D is TRBD1 (6 bases). V lost 6 bases and J 16 bases, leaving 16 bases between the germline ends. The CDR3 covers 11 residues. In germline, CDR1 is MNHNY, CDR2 SVGAGI (reference sequence). CDR3 amino acids: CASSSDSFEFF. The CDR3 region has the DNA TGTGCCAGCAGCTCGGACAGTTTTGAATTCTTC.

This clonotype showed up many times. The chain carries TRBV6-5 and TRBJ2-3, with 7 nucleotides matching TRBD1. J lost 4 bases, V lost 7 bases, and 5 bases had no gene match. The CDR3 spans 13 residues. From germline, CDR1 is MNHEY and CDR2 SVGAGI. The CDR3 protein is CASKKDRPDTQYF. The CDR3 region has the DNA TGTGCCAGCAAGAAGGACAGGCCAGATACGCAGTATTTT.

This clonotype showed up just a few times. This chain joins TRBV20-1 and TRBJ2-7, with 7 bases identical to TRBD2. This CDR3 is built from 15 residues. CDR1 DFQATT and CDR2 SNEGSKA come from the germline V gene (reference sequence). V gave up 3 bases and J gave up 4 bases; unmatched junction bases: 12. CDR3 nucleotide sequence: TGCAGTGCTAGCGGGCGGGGGAGAGATTCTTACGAGCAGTACTTC. It translates to CSASGRGRDSYEQYF.